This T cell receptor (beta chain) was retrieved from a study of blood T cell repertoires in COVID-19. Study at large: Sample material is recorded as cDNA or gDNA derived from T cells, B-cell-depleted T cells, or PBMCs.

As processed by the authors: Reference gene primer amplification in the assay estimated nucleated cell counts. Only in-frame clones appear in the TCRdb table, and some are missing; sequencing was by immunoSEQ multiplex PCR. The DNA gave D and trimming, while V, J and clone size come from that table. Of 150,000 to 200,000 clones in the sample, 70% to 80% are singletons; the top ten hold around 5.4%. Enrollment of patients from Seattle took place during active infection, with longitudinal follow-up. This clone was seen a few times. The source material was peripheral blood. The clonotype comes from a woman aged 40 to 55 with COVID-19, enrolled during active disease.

The CDR3 is CASSQRRGRETQYF. CDR3 in DNA: TGTGCCAGCAGCCAGAGGCGGGGTAGAGAGACCCAGTACTTC. This chain links TRBV4-2 with TRBJ2-5, with D perhaps matching TRBD2 (6 bases). The CDR3 covers 14 residues. The germline V gene encodes CDR1 LGHNA and CDR2 YNFKEQ. The germline V and J ends were trimmed by 3 bases and 4 bases, with 12 bases remaining between them.